The 5 T cell receptor beta chains given below trace back to one sample, sequenced in a study of CD8+CD57+ T cells in acquired aplastic anemia. Genomic DNA was employed as the template in profiling TCR beta VDJ and CDR3. Via MiXCR, TCRdb re-called the reads, giving one row per CDR3 protein. The sample holds approximately 470,000 distinct CDR3 sequences, around 32% seen once. The sequenced patients had an expansion of CD8+CD57+ cells seen by flow cytometry. Sequencing was performed on sorted CD4+, CD8+, or CD8+CD57+ T cells (not recorded which) from PBMCs. These TCRs come from a human donor with aplastic anemia.

The CDR3 sequence is CASSQDRAYGQPQHF. DNA for the CDR3: TGTGCCAGCAGCCAAGACAGGGCTTACGGTCAGCCCCAGCATTTT. The chain joins TRBV6-1 to TRBJ1-5, with TRBD1 matching 7 bases. CDR1 and CDR2 (germline): MNHNS, SASEGT. V lost 6 bases to trimming and J lost 6 bases; unmatched junction nucleotides: 11. CDR3 size: 15 residues.

This clonotype appeared many times. The rearrangement uses TRBV24-1 and TRBJ2-7; 9 nucleotides line up with TRBD2. The germline V gene has CDR1 KGHDR and CDR2 SFDVKD. There are 15 residues in the CDR3. Trimming at V came to 0 bases and at J to 5 bases, leaving 4 bases not matched to a gene. This chain's CDR3 is CATSDLSSGTNEQYF. CDR3 bases: TGTGCCACCAGTGATTTGTCTAGCGGGACCAACGAGCAGTACTTC.

The rearrangement uses TRBV19 and TRBJ1-1, with 8 bases that match TRBD1. This CDR3 contains 15 residues. Germline V gene lookup returns CDR1 LNHDA and CDR2 SQIVND (reference sequence). The trim removed 3 bases at V and 0 bases at J, leaving 3 bases unmatched. The CDR3 region is CASSISGGMNTEAFF. The CDR3 DNA reads as TGTGCCAGTAGTATCTCAGGGGGCATGAACACTGAAGCTTTCTTT.

The count of this clonotype is one. This chain joins TRBV7-9 and TRBJ2-5; D uncertain. This CDR3 is 13 amino acids long. The germline V gene has CDR1 SEHNR and CDR2 FQNEAQ (reference sequence). V was clipped by 1 base and J by 2 bases, with 5 bases between them. The CDR3 here is CASSLVLQETQYF. CDR3 sequence (DNA): TGTGCCAGCAGCTTAGTTCTTCAAGAGACCCAGTACTTC.

This clonotype was detected ten times or more. The CDR3 reads CASSPDWNTEAFF. CDR3 nucleotide sequence: TGTGCCAGCAGCCCCGATTGGAACACTGAAGCTTTCTTT. This sequence joins TRBV7-3 and TRBJ1-1, with D hard to call. Trimming took 5 bases from V and 1 from J, leaving 8 bases between them. The CDR3 is made up of 13 amino acids. Germline V gene data show CDR1 as SGHTA and CDR2 as FQGTGA.